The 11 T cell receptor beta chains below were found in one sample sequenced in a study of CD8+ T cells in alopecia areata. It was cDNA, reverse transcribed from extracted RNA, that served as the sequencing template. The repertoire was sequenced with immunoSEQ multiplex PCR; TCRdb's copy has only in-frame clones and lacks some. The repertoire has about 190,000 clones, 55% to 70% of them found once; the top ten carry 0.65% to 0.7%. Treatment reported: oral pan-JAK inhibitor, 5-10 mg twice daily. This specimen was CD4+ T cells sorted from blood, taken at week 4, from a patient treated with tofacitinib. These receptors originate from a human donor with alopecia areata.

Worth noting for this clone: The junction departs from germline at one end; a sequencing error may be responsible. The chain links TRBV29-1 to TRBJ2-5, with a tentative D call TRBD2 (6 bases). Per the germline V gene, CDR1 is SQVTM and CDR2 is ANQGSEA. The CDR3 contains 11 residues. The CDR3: CSVDGSRGIDF. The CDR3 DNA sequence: TGCAGCGTTGACGGGAGCCGGGGTATAGACTTC.

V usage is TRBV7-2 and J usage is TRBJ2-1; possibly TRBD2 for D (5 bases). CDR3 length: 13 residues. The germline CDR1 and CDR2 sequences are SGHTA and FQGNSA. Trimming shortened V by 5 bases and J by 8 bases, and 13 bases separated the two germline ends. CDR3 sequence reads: CASSQGRVDEQFF. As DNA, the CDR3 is TGTGCCAGCAGCCAAGGGCGGGTTGATGAGCAGTTCTTC.

CDR3 loop: CSVESPRLETQYF. CDR3 coding DNA: TGCAGCGTTGAGTCCCCCAGGCTGGAGACCCAGTACTTC. The rearrangement links TRBV29-1 to TRBJ2-5; no clear D gene. Per the germline V gene, CDR1 is SQVTM and CDR2 is ANQGSEA. The CDR3 length is 13 residues. Trimming shortened V by 3 bases and J by 5 bases, and 13 bases separated the two germline ends.

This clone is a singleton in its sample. The CDR3 nucleotides read TGCGCCAGCAGCCAAGACCGGGCCCCCCGGGGCTACACCTTC. Protein: CASSQDRAPRGYTF. The rearrangement links TRBV4-3 to TRBJ1-2; D remains ambiguous. With 0 bases removed from V and 8 bases from J, the gap between germline ends came to 13 bases. CDR3 length equals 14 residues. Germline V lookup: CDR1 LGHNA, CDR2 YSLEER.

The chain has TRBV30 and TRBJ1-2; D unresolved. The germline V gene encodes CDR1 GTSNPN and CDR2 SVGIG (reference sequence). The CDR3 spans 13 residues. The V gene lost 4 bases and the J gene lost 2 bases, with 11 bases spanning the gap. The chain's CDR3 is CAWTEGSNYGYTF. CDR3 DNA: TGTGCCTGGACGGAGGGCTCGAACTATGGCTACACCTTC.

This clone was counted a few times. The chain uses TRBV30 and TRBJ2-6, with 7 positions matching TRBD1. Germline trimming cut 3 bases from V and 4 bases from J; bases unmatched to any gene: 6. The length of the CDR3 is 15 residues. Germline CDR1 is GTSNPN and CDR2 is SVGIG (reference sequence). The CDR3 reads CAWRETGAGANVLTF. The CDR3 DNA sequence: TGTGCCTGGAGGGAAACAGGGGCCGGGGCCAACGTCCTGACTTTC. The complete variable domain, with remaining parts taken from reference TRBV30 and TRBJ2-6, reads SQTIHQWPATLVQPVGSPLSLECTVEGTSNPNLYWYRQAAGRGLQLLFYSVGIGQISSEVPQNLSASRPQDRQFILSSKKLLLSDSGFYLCAWRETGAGANVLTFGAGSRLTVL.

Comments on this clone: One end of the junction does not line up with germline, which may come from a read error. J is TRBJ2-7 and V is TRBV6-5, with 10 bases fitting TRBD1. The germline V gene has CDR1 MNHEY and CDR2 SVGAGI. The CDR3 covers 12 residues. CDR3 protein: CASSYEDRGHDF. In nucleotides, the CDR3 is TGTGCCAGCAGTTACGAAGACAGGGGGCACGACTTC.

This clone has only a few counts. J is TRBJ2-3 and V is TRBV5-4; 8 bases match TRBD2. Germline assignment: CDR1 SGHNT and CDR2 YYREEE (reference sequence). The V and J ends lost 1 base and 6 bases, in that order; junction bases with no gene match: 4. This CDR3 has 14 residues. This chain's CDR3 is CASSLPGGGDTQYF. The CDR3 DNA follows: TGTGCCAGCAGCTTGCCAGGCGGGGGGGATACGCAGTATTTT.

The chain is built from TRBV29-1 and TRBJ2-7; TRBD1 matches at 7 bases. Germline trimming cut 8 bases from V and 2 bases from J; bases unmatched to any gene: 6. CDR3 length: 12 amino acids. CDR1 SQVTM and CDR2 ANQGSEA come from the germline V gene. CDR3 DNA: TGCAGCTACCGGGACAGAACCTACGAGCAGTACTTC. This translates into CSYRDRTYEQYF.

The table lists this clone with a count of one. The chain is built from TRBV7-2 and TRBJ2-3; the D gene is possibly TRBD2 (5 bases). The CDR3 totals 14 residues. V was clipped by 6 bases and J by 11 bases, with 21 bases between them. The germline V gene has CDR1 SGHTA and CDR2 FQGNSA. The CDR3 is CASRLNRPGEGQYF. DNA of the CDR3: TGTGCCAGCAGGCTTAACCGTCCAGGAGAGGGGCAGTATTTT.

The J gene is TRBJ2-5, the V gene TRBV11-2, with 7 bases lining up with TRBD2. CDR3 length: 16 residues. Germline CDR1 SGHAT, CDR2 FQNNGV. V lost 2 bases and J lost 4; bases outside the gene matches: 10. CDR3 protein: CASSLNRGVAGETQYF. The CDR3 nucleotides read TGTGCCAGCAGCTTAAATCGGGGCGTAGCGGGAGAGACCCAGTACTTC.